The 31 T cell receptor beta chains reported below all come from one sample, sequenced in a study of blood T cell repertoires in COVID-19. Assay used: immunoSEQ multiplex PCR; TCRdb lists only in-frame clones, some missing. The sample holds around 110,000 clones, 84% seen once. The sequencing input was PBMCs or T cells enriched from blood (not recorded which). The receptors originated from a woman aged 30 to 39 who had recovered from COVID-19.

This rearrangement joins TRBV28 to TRBJ2-1; 10 nucleotides agree with TRBD2. Trimming took 3 bases from V and 10 from J; bases not matched to a gene: 21. This CDR3 has 19 residues. The germline V gene encodes CDR1 MDHEN and CDR2 SYDVKM. The CDR3 sequence: CASSFLPRGDLAGAGEQFF. CDR3 DNA sequence: TGTGCCAGCAGTTTTCTCCCAAGGGGGGATCTAGCGGGAGCTGGGGAGCAGTTCTTC. Combining the CDR3 with reference TRBV28 and TRBJ2-1 gives the whole variable domain DVKVTQSSRYLVKRTGEKVFLECVQDMDHENMFWYRQDPGLGLRLIYFSYDVKMKEKGDIPEGYSVSREKKERFSLILESASTNQTSMYLCASSFLPRGDLAGAGEQFFGPGTRLTVL.

The CDR3 sequence is CASSESSGGNEQFF. The DNA of the CDR3 is TGTGCCAGCAGTGAATCTTCAGGAGGGAATGAGCAGTTCTTC. The V and J genes are TRBV2 and TRBJ2-1; weak D call: TRBD2 (6 bases). This CDR3 has 14 amino acids. Trimming stripped 2 bases from V and 7 bases from J, with 12 bases between. The germline V gene encodes CDR1 SNHLY and CDR2 FYNNEI.

This sequence joins TRBV6-1 and TRBJ1-5; D is perhaps TRBD1 (5 bases). Germline CDR1 reads MNHNS; CDR2 reads SASEGT. CDR3 length: 14 residues. V lost 3 bases to trimming and J lost 5 bases, with 11 bases between them. CDR3 sequence: CASSDGAGHQPQHF. CDR3 nucleotide sequence: TGTGCCAGCAGTGATGGGGCAGGGCATCAGCCCCAGCATTTT.

CDR3 residues: CASTPSLAGGYLEQFF. Here the CDR3 DNA reads TGCGCCAGCACACCGTCACTAGCGGGAGGGTACCTTGAGCAGTTCTTC. V usage is TRBV4-1 and J usage is TRBJ2-1; 13 bases are shared with TRBD2. CDR3 size: 16 residues. Germline V gene data show CDR1 as MGHRA and CDR2 as YSYEKL. Trimming at V came to 7 bases and at J to 9 bases, leaving 12 bases not matched to a gene.

This clone has only a few counts. Written as DNA, the CDR3 is TGTGCCAGCACCCCAACGGGGGGGCCAAAAATTTGGCAGTACTTC. Its translation: CASTPTGGPKIWQYF. The rearrangement joins TRBV6-5 to TRBJ2-7; TRBD2 matches 8 bases. This CDR3 comprises 15 residues. Looked up from germline, CDR1 is MNHEY and CDR2 is SVGAGI. Trimming at V came to 7 bases and at J to 9 bases, leaving 17 bases not matched to a gene.

The rearrangement uses TRBV6-5 and TRBJ1-4, with D possibly matching TRBD1 (5 bases). Trimming pared 2 bases from V and 8 bases from J, leaving 12 bases between. CDR1 and CDR2 from the germline V gene are MNHEY and SVGAGI. This CDR3 is 14 amino acids long. Here the CDR3 reads CASSYGGNREKLFF. For the CDR3, the DNA is TGTGCCAGCAGTTACGGGGGGAATCGAGAAAAACTGTTTTTT.

V gene TRBV5-1 combines with J gene TRBJ2-7, with D maybe TRBD2 (6 bases). Trimming left V 0 bases short and J 4 bases short, with 11 bases between. The CDR3 is made up of 14 amino acids. CDR1 is SGHRS, CDR2 YFSETQ, per germline. Here the CDR3 reads CASSLGGDRYEQYF. The CDR3 DNA sequence: TGCGCCAGCAGCTTGGGGGGGGACCGATACGAGCAGTACTTC.

This chain connects TRBV18 to TRBJ1-2; 11 nucleotides agree with TRBD1. The V gene end was trimmed by 3 bases and the J gene end by 4 bases; junction bases not matched to a gene: 1. Germline CDR1 is KGHSH and CDR2 is LQKENI. The CDR3 loop spans 14 amino acids. This chain's CDR3 is CASSPGTGGYGYTF. DNA for the CDR3: TGTGCCAGCTCACCCGGGACAGGGGGCTATGGCTACACCTTC.

A single count supports this clone. This rearrangement joins TRBV5-5 to TRBJ1-1; TRBD1 agrees at 9 bases. The CDR3 totals 14 residues. Germline values: CDR1 SGHKS, CDR2 YYEKEE (reference sequence). Losses at the gene ends were 3 bases for V and 1 base for J; bases not matched to a gene: 1. DNA for the CDR3: TGTGCCAGCAGCTGGGGACAGGGGAACACTGAAGCTTTCTTT. It codes for CASSWGQGNTEAFF.

V gene TRBV2 combines with J gene TRBJ1-1; 11 bases align to TRBD1. Germline loops: CDR1 SNHLY, CDR2 FYNNEI. This CDR3 spans 17 amino acids. The ends lost 4 bases at V and 5 bases at J; junction bases unmatched: 12. DNA for the CDR3: TGTGCCAGCAGTGGTGGACAGGGGGCGCAAGTAAGGACTGAAGCTTTCTTT. This translates into CASSGGQGAQVRTEAFF.

The gene calls are TRBV5-1 and TRBJ2-1; D may be TRBD2 (6 bases). The CDR3 is 17 residues long. In germline, CDR1 is SGHRS, CDR2 YFSETQ. Trimming left V 4 bases short and J 4 bases short, with 21 bases between. CDR3 amino acids: CASSPTLAKRVYNEQFF. In nucleotides, the CDR3 is TGCGCCAGCAGCCCGACTTTGGCCAAGCGGGTATACAATGAGCAGTTCTTC. Complete variable domain (other parts from reference TRBV5-1 and TRBJ2-1): KAGVTQTPRYLIKTRGQQVTLSCSPISGHRSVSWYQQTPGQGLQFLFEYFSETQRNKGNFPGRFSGRQFSNSRSEMNVSTLELGDSALYLCASSPTLAKRVYNEQFFGPGTRLTVL.

The rearrangement joins TRBV5-4 to TRBJ2-1, with D perhaps TRBD1 (6 bases). The CDR3 contains 16 residues. Looked up from germline, CDR1 is SGHNT and CDR2 is YYREEE (reference sequence). Trimming stripped 2 bases from V and 4 bases from J, with 16 bases between. Here the CDR3 reads CASSFLFAQGYNEQFF. Written as DNA, the CDR3 is TGTGCCAGCAGCTTCCTATTCGCACAGGGATACAATGAGCAGTTCTTC. Filled out from reference TRBV5-4 and TRBJ2-1, the complete variable domain reads ETGVTQSPTHLIKTRGQQVTLRCSSQSGHNTVSWYQQALGQGPQFIFQYYREEENGRGNFPPRFSGLQFPNYSSELNVNALELDDSALYLCASSFLFAQGYNEQFFGPGTRLTVL.

The J gene is TRBJ1-5, the V gene TRBV12-5; D remains unclear. The CDR3 is made up of 17 amino acids. V lost 5 bases, J lost 0 bases, and 17 bases lay in between. Germline CDR1 LGHNT, CDR2 FRNRAP. The CDR3 coding sequence is TGTGCTAGTGGTCCGCGTGCGGGCCCATATAGCAATCAGCCCCAGCATTTT. Its translation is CASGPRAGPYSNQPQHF. Full variable domain (missing parts from reference TRBV12-5 and TRBJ1-5): DARVTQTPRHKVTEMGQEVTMRCQPILGHNTVFWYRQTMMQGLELLAYFRNRAPLDDSGMPKDRFSAEMPDATLATLKIQPSEPRDSAVYFCASGPRAGPYSNQPQHFGDGTRLSIL.

The chain links TRBV6-1 to TRBJ1-2; D not certain. This CDR3 spans 12 amino acids. Between the trimmed V and J ends, which lost 1 base and 5 bases, there was a span of 5 bases. Germline CDR1 MNHNS, CDR2 SASEGT. The CDR3 DNA is TGTGCCAGCAGTGAAGGCAGTTATGGCTACACCTTC. Its translation: CASSEGSYGYTF.

The J gene is TRBJ1-4, the V gene TRBV7-9, with 8 bases fitting TRBD1. This CDR3 contains 16 residues. CDR1 SEHNR and CDR2 FQNEAQ come from the germline V gene (reference sequence). J lost 8 bases, V lost 5 bases, and 13 bases had no gene match. The CDR3: CASSPILDRGKEKLFF. CDR3 in DNA: TGTGCCAGCAGCCCCATCCTCGACAGGGGAAAAGAAAAACTGTTTTTT.

V is TRBV29-1 and J is TRBJ1-2; TRBD1 might be the D (6 bases). Germline values: CDR1 SQVTM, CDR2 ANQGSEA. The length of the CDR3 is 12 residues. Deletions cut 4 bases from V and 1 base from J, with 7 bases between. The CDR3 DNA follows: TGCAGCGTTGCGGACAGTAACTATGGCTACACCTTC. Amino acids: CSVADSNYGYTF.

V is TRBV3-1 (or the pseudogene TRBV3-2) and J is TRBJ2-7; TRBD1 matches 7 bases. The CDR3 spans 13 residues. The V segment lost 2 bases and the J segment 5 bases; nucleotides outside the gene matches: 3. From germline, CDR1 is LGHDT and CDR2 YNNKEL (reference sequence). The CDR3 is CASSQLDRDEQYF. The CDR3 DNA reads TGTGCCAGCAGCCAACTTGACAGGGACGAGCAGTACTTC.

On this clone: Other nucleotide sequences in the sample specify the same CDR3. V is TRBV5-6 and J is TRBJ1-6, with D perhaps TRBD1 (5 bases). The V end was cut by 0 bases, the J end by 6 bases, with 7 bases between. CDR1 and CDR2 from the germline V gene are SGHDT and YYEEEE. CDR3 length: 14 amino acids. CDR3 coding DNA: TGTGCCAGCAGCTTGGGGGGGGGTAATTCACCCCTCCACTTT. Its translation: CASSLGGGNSPLHF.

Here the CDR3 DNA reads TGTGCCAGTAGTATCTGGACAGGGACTGGAAACACCATATATTTT. Its protein is CASSIWTGTGNTIYF. The chain couples TRBV19 to TRBJ1-3; 8 bases line up with TRBD1. The J segment lost 2 bases and the V segment lost 3 bases, leaving 3 bases of the junction unmatched. This CDR3 comprises 15 residues. Germline CDR1 reads LNHDA; CDR2 reads SQIVND (reference sequence).

The V gene is TRBV18, the J gene TRBJ2-7; D not resolved. This CDR3 spans 14 amino acids. CDR1 KGHSH and CDR2 LQKENI come from the germline V gene. V lost 4 bases, J lost 4 bases, and 14 bases lay in between. The DNA for the CDR3 is TGTGCCAGCTCACTCGTGGTCGGTACGTACGAGCAGTACTTC. This translates into CASSLVVGTYEQYF.

The CDR3 sequence is CASSLGRTGVYNEQFF. CDR3 bases: TGTGCCAGCAGCTTAGGAAGGACAGGGGTCTACAATGAGCAGTTCTTC. This chain links TRBV11-3 with TRBJ2-1; 9 bases agree with TRBD1. With 1 base clipped from V and 3 bases from J, the junction kept 4 bases outside the gene matches. This CDR3 contains 16 residues. Germline V CDR1 and CDR2: SGHNT, YENEEA. The full variable domain, with the rest looked up from reference TRBV11-3 and TRBJ2-1, is EAGVVQSPRYKIIEKKQPVAFWCNPISGHNTLYWYLQNLGQGPELLIRYENEEAVDDSQLPKDRFSAERLKGVDSTLKIQPAELGDSAVYLCASSLGRTGVYNEQFFGPGTRLTVL.

In this sample, this clone turned up once. The chain joins TRBV28 to TRBJ2-5; a weak D match, TRBD2 (6 bases). The germline gives CDR1 MDHEN, CDR2 SYDVKM. The CDR3 runs 16 residues. The V gene lost 2 bases and the J gene lost 4 bases, with 17 bases spanning the gap. CDR3 sequence: CASSLGVGGTAETQYF. As DNA, the CDR3 is TGTGCCAGCAGTTTAGGGGTCGGGGGAACAGCAGAGACCCAGTACTTC.

This CDR3 reads CASSQGTGEYEQYF. CDR3 sequence (DNA): TGCGCCAGCAGCCAGGGGACAGGAGAGTACGAGCAGTACTTC. The chain joins TRBV4-1 to TRBJ2-7; 8 positions agree with TRBD1. The CDR3 sequence is 14 residues long. Germline trimming cut 3 bases from V and 4 bases from J; bases unmatched to any gene: 5. Germline V gives CDR1 MGHRA, CDR2 YSYEKL.

The rearrangement links TRBV4-1 to TRBJ1-4; D ambiguous. This CDR3 is built from 15 residues. Trimming took 0 bases from V and 8 from J, leaving 13 bases between them. The germline gives CDR1 MGHRA, CDR2 YSYEKL. The DNA for the CDR3 is TGCGCCAGCAGCCAAGATTGGACGGGAGGGGAAAAACTGTTTTTT. It yields the protein CASSQDWTGGEKLFF.

This clone has a single count. The rearrangement uses TRBV30 and TRBJ2-7, with D tentatively TRBD1 (6 bases). Trimming shortened V by 4 bases and J by 2 bases, and 18 bases separated the two germline ends. The V gene's germline CDR1 is GTSNPN and CDR2 SVGIG (reference sequence). The CDR3 has 15 amino acids. CDR3 amino acids: CAWTPPRDIAYEQYF. CDR3 nucleotide sequence: TGTGCCTGGACGCCGCCCCGGGACATAGCCTACGAGCAGTACTTC.

This clone has just a few counts. J is TRBJ1-3 and V is TRBV7-2; the D gene is possibly TRBD1 (5 bases). Trimming pared 5 bases from V and 2 bases from J, leaving 13 bases between. CDR3 length equals 15 residues. Germline V CDR1 and CDR2: SGHTA, FQGNSA. The CDR3 here is CASSPRRGAGNTIYF. The CDR3 DNA reads as TGTGCCAGCAGCCCCCGTAGGGGCGCTGGAAACACCATATATTTT.

This clone was observed a handful of times. The chain recombines TRBV30 with TRBJ1-1, with 7 bases that match TRBD1. The CDR3 is 12 amino acids. Germline-derived CDR1 and CDR2 are GTSNPN and SVGIG (reference sequence). V shed 2 bases, J shed 6 bases, and the junction held 3 bases outside the gene matches. CDR3 nucleotide sequence: TGTGCCTGGAGTCCGACAGGGCCTGAAGCTTTCTTT. The encoded protein is CAWSPTGPEAFF. Drawing the rest from reference TRBV30 and TRBJ1-1, the complete variable domain is SQTIHQWPATLVQPVGSPLSLECTVEGTSNPNLYWYRQAAGRGLQLLFYSVGIGQISSEVPQNLSASRPQDRQFILSSKKLLLSDSGFYLCAWSPTGPEAFFGQGTRLTVV.

V and J are TRBV5-4 and TRBJ1-2; D remains unclear. From germline, CDR1 is SGHNT and CDR2 YYREEE (reference sequence). The CDR3 sequence is 15 residues long. V lost 4 bases, J lost 0 bases, and 13 bases lay in between. The CDR3 loop reads CASSPDNLANYGYTF. The CDR3 DNA follows: TGTGCCAGCAGCCCTGACAACCTGGCTAACTATGGCTACACCTTC.

This clone has a single count. The genes are TRBV5-1 and TRBJ1-1; perhaps TRBD1 as D (6 bases). The V end was cut by 0 bases, the J end by 5 bases, with 14 bases between. The CDR3 spans 15 residues. Germline V gives CDR1 SGHRS, CDR2 YFSETQ. CDR3 in DNA: TGCGCCAGCAGCTTGGGTACAGGGCTAGCAACTGAAGCTTTCTTT. This translates into CASSLGTGLATEAFF.

The V gene is TRBV5-1, the J gene TRBJ1-1; TRBD1 is a possible D gene (6 bases). The CDR3 sequence is 14 residues long. CDR1 is SGHRS and CDR2 is YFSETQ in the germline V gene. V shed 0 bases and J shed 4 bases, with 10 bases lying between them. DNA for the CDR3: TGCGCCAGCAGCTTGGTAGCAGGGGCCACTGAAGCTTTCTTT. Amino acid sequence: CASSLVAGATEAFF. The full variable domain, its missing parts supplied by reference TRBV5-1 and TRBJ1-1, is KAGVTQTPRYLIKTRGQQVTLSCSPISGHRSVSWYQQTPGQGLQFLFEYFSETQRNKGNFPGRFSGRQFSNSRSEMNVSTLELGDSALYLCASSLVAGATEAFFGQGTRLTVV.

This chain uses TRBV4-3 with TRBJ2-3, with unresolved D. This CDR3 has 11 residues. The V gene lost 4 bases and the J gene lost 5 bases, with 4 bases spanning the gap. Germline V gene data show CDR1 as LGHNA and CDR2 as YSLEER. DNA for the CDR3: TGCGCCAGCAGCCGAGGAGATACGCAGTATTTT. It translates to CASSRGDTQYF.